These T cell receptor beta chains were read from a single sample in a study of shared clonotypes between healthy human individuals. Only in-frame clones appear in the TCRdb table, and some are missing; sequencing was by immunoSEQ multiplex PCR. The table shows roughly 1.4 million clones, with 97% to 99% occurring only once. Material for sequencing was naive CD4+ T cells sorted from blood. The source of these receptors is a man aged 30-40 years in good health. Each CDR3 is given with its conserved first and last residue. Fields, in order: clone size, V gene, J gene, CDR3 protein. Part of the rows lack a size; the others show once, few, many or a class for expanded clones.

.,TRBV5-1,TRBJ2-1,CASSLVGGTHNEQFF
.,TRBV28,TRBJ1-2,CASREGRNYGYTF
.,TRBV28,TRBJ1-1,CASSINGDTEAFF
.,TRBV9,TRBJ2-1,CASSVEDGLSYYNEQFF
.,TRBV2,TRBJ1-5,CASSETSNQPQHF
.,TRBV7-9,TRBJ2-7,CASSPPGQGYEQYF
.,TRBV20-1,TRBJ2-3,CSAPPGDTQYF
.,TRBV5-1,TRBJ1-4,CASSPVRGASEKLFF
once,TRBV5-1,TRBJ2-5,CASSLWSGRRMETQYF
.,TRBV28,TRBJ2-1,CASSFTRGEQFF
.,TRBV4-3,TRBJ2-7,CASSQDDTSGMYEQYF
.,TRBV7-9,TRBJ2-7,CASSLTPSGTRGIVQYF
.,TRBV28,TRBJ2-3,CASLESSTDTQYF
.,TRBV19,TRBJ2-2,CASRGAPNTGELFF
once,TRBV28,TRBJ1-5,CASSLGQGNQPQHF
.,TRBV4-1,TRBJ2-5,CASSQGALEETQYF
.,TRBV19,TRBJ1-4,CATTRYADEKLFF
.,TRBV28,TRBJ2-2,CASSLLKRNTGELFF
once,TRBV5-1,TRBJ2-1,CASSGGLAGYNEQFF
.,TRBV20-1,TRBJ1-1,CSANPNTEAFF
.,TRBV21-1,TRBJ2-4,CASSITSRGPNIQYF
.,TRBV7-8,TRBJ1-2,CASSLRGQGYGYTF
.,TRBV5-6,TRBJ1-2,CASSLDRDYGYTF
.,TRBV11-2,TRBJ2-1,CASSLRPSSYNEQFF
.,TRBV9,TRBJ1-1,CASSVTRSNTEAFF
.,TRBV7-9,TRBJ1-2,CASSSGQYYGYTF
.,TRBV2,TRBJ2-2,CASSGTNTGELFF
.,TRBV9,TRBJ2-3,CASSDRRGFPTDTQYF
.,TRBV7-2,TRBJ1-1,CASSLVKFPHRQGEAFF
.,TRBV18,TRBJ2-3,CASSPIVGVAGPDTQYF
.,TRBV5-1,TRBJ1-3,CASSPAGLSGGNTIYF
.,TRBV5-4,TRBJ1-2,CASSRQGAHGYTF
.,TRBV19,TRBJ2-7,CASSALAGGHRKQYF
.,TRBV18,TRBJ2-5,CASSPVAGQETQYF
.,TRBV7-2,TRBJ2-7,CASSFKGDSYEQYF
.,TRBV5-1,TRBJ2-1,CASSLDGQGYNEQFF